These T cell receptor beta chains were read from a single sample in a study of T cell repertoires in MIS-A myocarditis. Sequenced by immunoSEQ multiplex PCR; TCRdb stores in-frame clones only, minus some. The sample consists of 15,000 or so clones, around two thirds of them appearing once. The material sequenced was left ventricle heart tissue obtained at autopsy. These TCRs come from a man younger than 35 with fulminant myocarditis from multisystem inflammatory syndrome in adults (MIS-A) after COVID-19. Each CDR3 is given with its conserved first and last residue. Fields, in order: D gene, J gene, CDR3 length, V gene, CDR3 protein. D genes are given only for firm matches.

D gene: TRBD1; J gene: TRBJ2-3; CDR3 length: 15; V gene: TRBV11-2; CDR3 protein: CASSFGDRETDTQYF
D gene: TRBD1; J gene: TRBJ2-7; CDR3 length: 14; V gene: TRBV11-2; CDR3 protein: CASSFGTGHYEQYF
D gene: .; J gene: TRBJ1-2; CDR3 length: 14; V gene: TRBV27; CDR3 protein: CASSRRSWGYGYTF
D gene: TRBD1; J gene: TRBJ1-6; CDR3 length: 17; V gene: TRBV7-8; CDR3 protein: CASSLGRQGWSNSPLHF
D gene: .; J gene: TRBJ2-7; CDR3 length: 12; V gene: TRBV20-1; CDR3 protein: CSASGGIHEQYF
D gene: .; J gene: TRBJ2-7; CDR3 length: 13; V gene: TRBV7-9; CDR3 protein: CASSLGVAYEQYF
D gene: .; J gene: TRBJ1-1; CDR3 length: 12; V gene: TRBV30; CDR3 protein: CAWNEVSTEAFF
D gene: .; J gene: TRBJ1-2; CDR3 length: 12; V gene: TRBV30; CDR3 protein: CAWSRQTNGYTF
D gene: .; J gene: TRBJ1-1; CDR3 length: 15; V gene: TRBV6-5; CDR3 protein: CASSSWPRGGTEAFF
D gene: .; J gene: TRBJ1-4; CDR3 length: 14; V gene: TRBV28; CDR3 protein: CASREGGQHEKLFF
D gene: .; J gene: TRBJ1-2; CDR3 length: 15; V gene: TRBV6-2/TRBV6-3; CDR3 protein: CASSYYGTANYGYTF
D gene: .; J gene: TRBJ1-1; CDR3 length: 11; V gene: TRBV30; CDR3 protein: CAWRGGGEAFF
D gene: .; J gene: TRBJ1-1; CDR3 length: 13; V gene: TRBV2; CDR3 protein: CASSRRREPEAFF
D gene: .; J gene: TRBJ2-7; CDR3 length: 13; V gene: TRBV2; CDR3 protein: CASSRDKSLEQYF
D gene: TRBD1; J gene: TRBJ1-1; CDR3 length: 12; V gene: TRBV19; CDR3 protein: CASRDRGTEAFF
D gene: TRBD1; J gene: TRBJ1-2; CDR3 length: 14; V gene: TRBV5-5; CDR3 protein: CASSQGQGAGGYTF
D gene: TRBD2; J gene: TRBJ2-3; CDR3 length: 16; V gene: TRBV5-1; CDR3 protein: CASSLALAGGMDTQYF
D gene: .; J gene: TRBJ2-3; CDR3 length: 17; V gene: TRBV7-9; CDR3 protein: CASTPLGQGSVTDTQYF
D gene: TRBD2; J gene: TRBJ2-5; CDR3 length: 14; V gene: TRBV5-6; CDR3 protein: CASSLWGGQETQYF
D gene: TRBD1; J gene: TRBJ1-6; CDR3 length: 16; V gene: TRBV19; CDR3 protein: CASRRTGGSYNSPLHF
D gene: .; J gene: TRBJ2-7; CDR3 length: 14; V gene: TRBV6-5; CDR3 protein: CASSPGLGPYEQYF
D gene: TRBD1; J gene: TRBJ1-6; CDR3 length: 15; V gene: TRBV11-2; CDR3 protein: CASSFRTGTNSPLHF
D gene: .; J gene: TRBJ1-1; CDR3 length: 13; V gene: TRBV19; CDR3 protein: CASNRELNTEAFF
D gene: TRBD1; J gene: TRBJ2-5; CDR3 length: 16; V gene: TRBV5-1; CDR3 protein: CASSPTSGTGQETQYF
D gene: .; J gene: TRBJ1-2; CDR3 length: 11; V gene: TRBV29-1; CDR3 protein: CSVEGNYGYTF